This T cell receptor (beta chain) derives from a study of blood T cell repertoires in COVID-19. Study-level information: COVID-19 samples collected from the United States, Italy and Spain covered acute and convalescent phases. From T cells, B-cell-depleted T cells, or PBMCs came the material, which was cDNA or gDNA.

The authors' processing: Estimation of nucleated cell counts was performed using reference gene primer amplification. Clones were read by immunoSEQ multiplex PCR, and TCRdb kept only the in-frame ones, dropping some. V, J and clone size are taken as reported in that table, and D and trimming were inferred from the DNA itself. Altogether 250,000 or so clones are present, more than 75% being singletons, with the ten largest covering more than 6.5%. Participant reports of clinical history set cohort assignment. The V gene's germline CDR1 is SNHLY and CDR2 FYNNEI. The V gene end was trimmed by 2 bases and the J gene end by 0 bases; junction bases not matched to a gene: 5. This CDR3 comprises 16 residues.

The receptor was derived from a woman aged 45-65 years who had been exposed to COVID-19. The sequencing input was PBMCs or T cells enriched from blood (not recorded which). This chain connects TRBV2 to TRBJ2-3; the match to TRBD2 covers 7 bases. The CDR3 region has the DNA TGTGCCAGCAGTGAAAGTCCGGGGGGAAGCACAGATACGCAGTATTTT. The encoded protein is CASSESPGGSTDTQYF.